This T cell receptor (beta chain) was retrieved from a study of T cell responses to AZD1222 COVID-19 vaccine. Study-wide findings and caveats: Donors were largely white British and mainly female; clonal diversity was possibly underestimated. Per reports, nearly half of all spike-specific TCRs target regions that are unmutated in variants. Sampling captured repertoires only after the peak T cell response.

Some clones are missing from TCRdb's copy, which holds only in-frame ones; the method was immunoSEQ multiplex PCR. The table has 120,000 to 150,000 clones, about 91% seen once. Comment on this clone: What it binds is unknown.

This sequence was found in an adult in good health. Source: peripheral blood, taken on day 0 of AZD1222 vaccination.

The CDR3 region is CASSGDLAVYEQYF. In DNA form, the CDR3 reads TGTGCCAGCAGCGGGGACCTAGCAGTCTACGAGCAGTACTTC. The rearrangement joins TRBV5-4 to TRBJ2-7; D possibly uses TRBD1 or TRBD2 (5 bases each). Germline V lookup: CDR1 SGHNT, CDR2 YYREEE (reference sequence). The CDR3 has 14 residues. Between the trimmed V and J ends, which lost 4 bases and 3 bases, there was a span of 14 bases.